This T cell receptor (beta chain) was sequenced for a study of cytomegalovirus exposure and HLA in healthy donors (TCRdb year 2017). For the wider study: The 700 or so repertoires of the first cohort and the roughly 110 validation repertoires were produced on the same platform, according to a later analysis. The study aimed to test whether signatures of past pathogen exposure could be identified by cataloging public T cell receptors. A separate validation cohort of roughly 110 different subjects was used in addition to the approximately 700-subject first cohort. To predict cytomegalovirus infection status, the study brought together high-throughput TCR immunosequencing, statistical association of individual TCRs with disease status, and machine learning.

Concerning this clone: Its recognized antigen is unknown. Within one base of it there is no much larger clone, and no base qualities were kept.

Libraries came from the immunoSEQ multiplex PCR assay. The original methods were these. To diagnose cytomegalovirus status from the catalog of TCR beta chain sequences, a statistical classification framework was built. The table was pulled from immuneACCESS by TCRdb, which kept in-frame rearrangements only. Such tables lose some clones; where checked, under half of the loss comes from unresolved V genes, and the rest has no known cause. That table furnishes V, J and clone size, whereas the DNA furnished D and trimming. This sample gives roughly 310,000 clones in total; around 90% of them show up just once. Around 0.96% of the sample is in the top ten clones. What the work shows at the level of the full study, not this receptor alone: While some public TCRs were present in many individuals, most TCR sequences turned up only very rarely across donors. The classifier was reported to diagnose cytomegalovirus status with high specificity and sensitivity in both the original cohort and the validation cohort. A total of 150 or so TCR beta chains were listed by the study as associated with cytomegalovirus. According to the authors, the approach could potentially be generalized to other disease states and immunological phenotypes. A later analysis found that TCRs clustered in the first cohort also tended to co-occur in the 120 or so validation repertoires, with about 94% of cluster scores above 0. Three of the identified cytomegalovirus-associated TCR beta chains were confirmed in vitro to be specific for cytomegalovirus antigens. A later analysis lacked HLA typing for the validation cohort, so it scored co-occurrence in that cohort across all 130 or so repertoires.

The donors were included in the validation cohort of roughly 130 subjects, a group kept apart from the roughly 690-subject first cohort. Specimen: PBMCs. This receptor was obtained from a man aged 25-45 years in good health and CMV-seronegative.

The CDR3: CASSRDRGDTQYF. The sequenced DNA is TGTGCCAGCAGCCGGGACAGGGGAGATACGCAGTATTTT. The chain uses TRBV5-6 and TRBJ2-3; TRBD1 fits 10 bases in the junction. Germline trimming: 4 bases from V, 5 bases from J; junction bases outside gene matches: 1. The CDR3 runs 13 amino acids, cysteine and phenylalanine included. Only the CDR3 DNA stays, 39 bases, in frame from base 1. CDR1 SGHDT and CDR2 YYEEEE were looked up in the germline V gene.